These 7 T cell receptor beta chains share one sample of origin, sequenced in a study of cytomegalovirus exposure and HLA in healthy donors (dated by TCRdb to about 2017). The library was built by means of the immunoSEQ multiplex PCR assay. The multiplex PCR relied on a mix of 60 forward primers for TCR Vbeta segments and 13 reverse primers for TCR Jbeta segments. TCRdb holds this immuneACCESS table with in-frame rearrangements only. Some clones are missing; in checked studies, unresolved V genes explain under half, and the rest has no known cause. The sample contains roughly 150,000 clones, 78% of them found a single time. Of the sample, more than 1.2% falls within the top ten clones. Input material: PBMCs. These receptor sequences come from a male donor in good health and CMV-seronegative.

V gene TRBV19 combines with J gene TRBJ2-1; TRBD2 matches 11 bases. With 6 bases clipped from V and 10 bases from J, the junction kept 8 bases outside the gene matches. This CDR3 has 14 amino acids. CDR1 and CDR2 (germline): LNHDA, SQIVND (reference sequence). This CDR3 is CASRGSGRAGEQFF. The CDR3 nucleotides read TGTGCCAGTAGAGGTAGCGGGAGGGCCGGGGAGCAGTTCTTC.

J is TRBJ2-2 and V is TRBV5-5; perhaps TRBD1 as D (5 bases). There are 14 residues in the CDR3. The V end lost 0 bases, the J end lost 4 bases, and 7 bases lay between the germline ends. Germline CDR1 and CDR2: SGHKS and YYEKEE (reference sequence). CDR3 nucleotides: TGTGCCAGCAGCTTGGAGGGGCCCACCGGGGAGCTGTTTTTT. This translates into CASSLEGPTGELFF.

The CDR3 DNA follows: TGTGCCAGCACCCGACAGGGCTACTCTGGAAACACCATATATTTT. Its protein is CASTRQGYSGNTIYF. The chain combines TRBV2 with TRBJ1-3, with TRBD1 identical over 7 bases. Germline V gene sequence: CDR1 SNHLY, CDR2 FYNNEI. Trimming at V came to 7 bases and at J to 0 bases, leaving 6 bases not matched to a gene. This CDR3 region has 15 residues.

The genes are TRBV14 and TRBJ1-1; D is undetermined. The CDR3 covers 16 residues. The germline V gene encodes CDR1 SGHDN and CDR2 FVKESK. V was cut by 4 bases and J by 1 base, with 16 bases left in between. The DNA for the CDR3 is TGTGCCAGCAGCCCCGGCGGCCTGTTAACGAACACTGAAGCTTTCTTT. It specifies CASSPGGLLTNTEAFF.

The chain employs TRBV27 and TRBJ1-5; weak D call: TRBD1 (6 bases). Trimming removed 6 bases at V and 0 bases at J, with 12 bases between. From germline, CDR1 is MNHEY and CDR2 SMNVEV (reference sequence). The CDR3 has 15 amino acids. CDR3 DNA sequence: TGTGCCAGCAGCCCTAGGGGGTATAGCAATCAGCCCCAGCATTTT. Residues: CASSPRGYSNQPQHF.

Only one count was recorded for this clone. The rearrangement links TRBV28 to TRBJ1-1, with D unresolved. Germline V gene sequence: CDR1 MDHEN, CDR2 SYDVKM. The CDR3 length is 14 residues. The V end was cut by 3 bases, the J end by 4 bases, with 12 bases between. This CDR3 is CASSFPREGTEAFF. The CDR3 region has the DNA TGTGCCAGCAGTTTCCCCCGGGAGGGCACTGAAGCTTTCTTT.

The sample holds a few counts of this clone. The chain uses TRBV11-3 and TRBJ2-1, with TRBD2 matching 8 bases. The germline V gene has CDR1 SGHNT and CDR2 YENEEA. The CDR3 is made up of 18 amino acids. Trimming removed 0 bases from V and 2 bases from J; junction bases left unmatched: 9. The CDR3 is CASSLDQGGSGAYNEQFF. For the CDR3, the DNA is TGTGCCAGCAGCTTAGATCAGGGTGGTAGCGGGGCCTACAATGAGCAGTTCTTC.